These 3 T cell receptor beta chains were all obtained from the same sample, sequenced in a study of T cell responses to AZD1222 COVID-19 vaccine. This table comes from immunoSEQ multiplex PCR, and its TCRdb copy is limited to in-frame clones, with some not included. The sample yields about 81,000 clones, 70% to 90% seen once. Sample: peripheral blood, taken 28 days after the second AZD1222 dose. These receptor sequences come from an adult who received the AZD1222 COVID-19 vaccine.

This clone has just a few counts. This sequence joins TRBV2 and TRBJ2-7, with D possibly matching TRBD1 (5 bases). V gave up 5 bases and J gave up 3 bases, with 8 bases separating them. CDR3 length: 12 residues. Germline CDR1 is SNHLY and CDR2 is FYNNEI. The chain's CDR3 is CASSPDIYEQYF. The CDR3 DNA reads as TGTGCCAGCAGTCCGGACATCTACGAGCAGTACTTC.

The rearrangement uses TRBV5-4 and TRBJ2-1; D is possibly TRBD1 (6 bases). Deletions cut 4 bases from V and 7 bases from J, with 12 bases between. The CDR3 extends over 13 amino acids. Germline-derived CDR1 and CDR2 are SGHNT and YYREEE (reference sequence). The CDR3 loop is CASSRQDLNEQFF. CDR3 DNA sequence: TGTGCCAGCAGCAGACAGGATTTGAATGAGCAGTTCTTC.

The chain recombines TRBV7-9 with TRBJ1-4, with a possible D match to TRBD1 (5 bases). V shed 1 base and J shed 3 bases, with 9 bases lying between them. Germline CDR1 reads SEHNR; CDR2 reads FQNEAQ (reference sequence). The CDR3 extends over 15 amino acids. CDR3 sequence: CASSLVGGANEKLFF. CDR3 sequence (DNA): TGTGCCAGCAGCTTAGTTGGGGGAGCTAATGAAAAACTGTTTTTT.